This T cell receptor (beta chain) was obtained from a study of T cells after yellow fever vaccination. Findings and caveats of the study: Most clones from primary vaccination resurfaced after the booster (approximately 96% CD4, 88% CD8).

This clonotype was counted many times. Its specificity is unknown. TCRdb reanalysed the 5' RACE reads using MiXCR and keeps one entry per CDR3 protein. The sample holds 300,000 to 400,000 distinct CDR3 sequences, about 4% seen once. Material: PBMCs, obtained 5 days after the yellow fever booster vaccination. The TCR sequence derives from a man between 18 and 29 years old who received the YFV17D yellow fever vaccine.

CDR3 protein: CASSWGGTNEKLFF. For the CDR3, the DNA is TGTGCCAGCAGTTGGGGGGGCACTAATGAAAAACTGTTTTTT. The chain is built from TRBV6-6 and TRBJ1-4, with TRBD1 as a possible D gene (6 bases). Germline V lookup: CDR1 MNHNY, CDR2 SVGAGI (reference sequence). The CDR3 runs to 14 residues. V gave up 4 bases and J gave up 2 bases, with 8 bases separating them.